A single sample is the source of the 16 T cell receptor beta chains below, sequenced in a study of molecular identifiers for immune sequencing clone quantification. TCRdb reprocessed the PCR reads via MiXCR and lists one record per CDR3 protein. Found here are about half a million distinct CDR3 sequences, around 23% of them singletons; the top ten hold over 0.6%. The sample was naive CD8+ T cells from blood, with Jurkat cell RNA spiked in. Subset in this sample: FACS-sorted CD8+CD4-CCR7+CD45RA+ naive T cells. These receptors came from a human donor in good health. Some libraries in this study had Jurkat cell RNA spiked in.

A word on this clonotype: A much larger clone lies a single base off, so this may be a read error. The rearrangement links TRBV20-1 to TRBJ2-7; 8 bases agree with TRBD2. With V trimmed by 3 bases and J by 4 bases, 5 bases remained unmatched. This CDR3 is 13 amino acids long. From germline, CDR1 is DFQATT and CDR2 SNEGSKA (reference sequence). The CDR3 region has the DNA TGCAGTGCTAGCGGCACTAGCGGATACGAGCAGTACTTC. This translates into CSASGTSGYEQYF.

The chain recombines TRBV7-6 with TRBJ1-1, with 7 bases aligning to TRBD1. This CDR3 is 14 amino acids long. V was clipped by 5 bases and J by 3 bases; unmatched bases: 6. Germline CDR1 reads SGHVS; CDR2 reads FNYEAQ. The CDR3 spells CASSTDREYTEAFF. The CDR3 DNA follows: TGTGCCAGCAGCACCGACAGGGAATACACTGAAGCTTTCTTT.

This clonotype has just a few counts. The CDR3 reads CSVEALTSYEQYF. The CDR3 nucleotides read TGCAGCGTTGAAGCTCTGACTTCCTACGAGCAGTACTTC. The chain combines TRBV29-1 with TRBJ2-7; no firm D call. Trimming removed 1 base from V and 1 base from J, with 8 bases in between. The CDR3 has 13 residues. The germline gives CDR1 SQVTM, CDR2 ANQGSEA.

This clonotype was seen many times. The chain couples TRBV7-3 to TRBJ2-3; 14 positions agree with TRBD2. Germline loops: CDR1 SGHTA, CDR2 FQGTGA. The CDR3 sequence is 17 residues long. V was clipped by 2 bases and J by 4 bases; unmatched bases: 5. CDR3 amino acids: CASSLGTSGSSADTQYF. The CDR3 DNA reads TGTGCCAGCAGCTTAGGGACTAGCGGGAGTTCTGCAGATACGCAGTATTTT.

This clonotype came up a few times. V and J are TRBV15 and TRBJ2-3, with D hard to call. Deletions cut 0 bases from V and 3 bases from J, with 19 bases between. This CDR3 comprises 18 residues. Germline V gene lookup returns CDR1 LNHNV and CDR2 YYDKDF (reference sequence). In DNA form, the CDR3 reads TGTGCCACCAGCAGAGATTACGGCTCCGGACGAAAAACAGATACGCAGTATTTT. It is translated as CATSRDYGSGRKTDTQYF.

This clonotype was seen at least ten times. The rearrangement uses TRBV13 and TRBJ2-3; D uncertain. Germline loops: CDR1 PRHDT, CDR2 FYEKMQ (reference sequence). The length of the CDR3 is 16 residues. The V gene lost 4 bases and the J gene lost 2 bases, with 16 bases spanning the gap. CDR3 sequence (DNA): TGTGCCAGCAGCTCAGGCGGCTCCCTCCTCACAGATACGCAGTATTTT. Amino acid sequence: CASSSGGSLLTDTQYF.

The chain links TRBV2 to TRBJ1-1; TRBD1 is a possible D gene (5 bases). Germline CDR1 SNHLY, CDR2 FYNNEI. This CDR3 is built from 14 residues. V lost 7 bases, J lost 0 bases, and 12 bases lay in between. The CDR3 nucleotides read TGTGCCAGCAACCTGGGACTCTTGAACACTGAAGCTTTCTTT. Protein product: CASNLGLLNTEAFF.

This clonotype was observed at least ten times. The chain is built from TRBV5-6 and TRBJ2-3; maybe TRBD2 (6 bases). The CDR3 has 15 residues. The germline V and J ends were trimmed by 1 base and 1 base, with 10 bases remaining between them. The germline gives CDR1 SGHDT, CDR2 YYEEEE. CDR3 in amino acids: CASSLRGLRTDTQYF. As DNA, the CDR3 is TGTGCCAGCAGCTTGAGGGGACTGCGCACAGATACGCAGTATTTT.

In its sample, this clonotype was seen a few times. The genes are TRBV7-9 and TRBJ1-1, with D perhaps TRBD1 (5 bases). V dropped 5 bases and J dropped 1 base, with 14 bases sitting between them. The germline gives CDR1 SEHNR, CDR2 FQNEAQ (reference sequence). The CDR3 covers 15 residues. In nucleotides, the CDR3 is TGTGCCAGCAGCACCGATGGACACGAGAACACTGAAGCTTTCTTT. Translating it yields CASSTDGHENTEAFF.

As to this clonotype: One junction end does not reproduce the germline sequence, and a read error may be involved. The genes are TRBV6-4 and TRBJ2-2; D is possibly TRBD2 (6 bases). This CDR3 region has 12 residues. The germline V gene has CDR1 MRHNA and CDR2 SNTAGT. The CDR3: CASSDSGGELLF. In DNA, the CDR3 is TGTGCCAGCAGTGACTCTGGCGGGGAGCTGCTTTTT.

In this sample, this clonotype turned up a few times. This chain links TRBV2 with TRBJ2-7; either TRBD1 or TRBD2 may fit D (6 bases each). The CDR3 covers 11 residues. The V gene's germline CDR1 is SNHLY and CDR2 FYNNEI. Deletions cut 7 bases from V and 4 bases from J, with 8 bases between. In DNA, the CDR3 is TGTGCCAGCAAGGGGGGTTACGAGCAGTACTTC. The encoded protein is CASKGGYEQYF.

This clonotype came up many times. The chain recombines TRBV7-9 with TRBJ1-1; 8 bases are a match to TRBD1. The CDR3 covers 15 residues. J gave up 1 base and V 4 bases, and 5 bases lay outside the gene matches. Germline V gene lookup returns CDR1 SEHNR and CDR2 FQNEAQ (reference sequence). The CDR3 is CASSSTDRENTEAFF. CDR3 in DNA: TGTGCCAGCAGCTCCACGGACAGGGAGAACACTGAAGCTTTCTTT.

The CDR3 protein is CASSQDYEGRDTQYF. CDR3 sequence (DNA): TGCGCCAGCAGCCAAGATTACGAAGGGAGGGATACGCAGTATTTT. The chain joins TRBV4-3 to TRBJ2-3; the D gene is possibly TRBD2 (6 bases). CDR3 size: 15 residues. Germline CDR1 and CDR2: LGHNA and YSLEER. V lost 0 bases, J lost 6 bases, and 13 bases lay in between.

As concerns this clonotype: At one end, the junction sequence differs from germline, possibly due to a read error. The chain couples TRBV27 to TRBJ2-6; 9 bases agree with TRBD2. There are 20 residues in the CDR3. In germline, CDR1 is MNHEY, CDR2 SMNVEV (reference sequence). CDR3 DNA: TGTGCCAGCAGTCTATCCATCGGCGAAGCGGGAGGAAGTGGGGCCAACGTCCTGACTTTC. It translates to CASSLSIGEAGGSGANVLTF.

Many counts were recorded for this clonotype. V usage is TRBV4-1 and J usage is TRBJ1-1, with D hard to call. Trimming removed 1 base at V and 0 bases at J, with 9 bases between. The V gene's germline CDR1 is MGHRA and CDR2 YSYEKL. CDR3 length equals 15 residues. For the CDR3, the DNA is TGCGCCAGCAGCCAAGGCATACAGATGAACACTGAAGCTTTCTTT. Protein sequence: CASSQGIQMNTEAFF.

The chain carries TRBV28 and TRBJ2-7; maybe TRBD1 (5 bases). Germline values: CDR1 MDHEN, CDR2 SYDVKM. The CDR3 sequence is 13 residues long. The V and J ends lost 2 bases and 5 bases respectively, with 10 bases between them. CDR3: CASSLQGTDEQYF. Here the CDR3 DNA reads TGTGCCAGCAGTTTACAGGGTACCGACGAGCAGTACTTC.